This T cell receptor (beta chain) was retrieved from a study of blood T cell repertoires in COVID-19. Looked up from germline, CDR1 is MNHEY and CDR2 is SMNVEV (reference sequence). The CDR3 runs 13 residues. Trimming left V 3 bases short and J 9 bases short, with 9 bases between. In the source study's methods: The assay estimated nucleated cells by amplifying reference gene primers. Repertoires were generated with immunoSEQ multiplex PCR, while TCRdb's copy carries only in-frame clones and drops some. V, J and clone size are those of that table, while D and trimming were read from the DNA. The sample lists about 220,000 clones, around 82% occurring once.

The TCR originated in a human donor in a cohort sampled during active COVID-19. Sequencing input: peripheral blood. The V gene is TRBV27, the J gene TRBJ1-6; D unclear. In DNA, the CDR3 is TGTGCCAGCAGTTTCCTCTTTCCTTCACCCCTCCACTTT. Translation: CASSFLFPSPLHF.